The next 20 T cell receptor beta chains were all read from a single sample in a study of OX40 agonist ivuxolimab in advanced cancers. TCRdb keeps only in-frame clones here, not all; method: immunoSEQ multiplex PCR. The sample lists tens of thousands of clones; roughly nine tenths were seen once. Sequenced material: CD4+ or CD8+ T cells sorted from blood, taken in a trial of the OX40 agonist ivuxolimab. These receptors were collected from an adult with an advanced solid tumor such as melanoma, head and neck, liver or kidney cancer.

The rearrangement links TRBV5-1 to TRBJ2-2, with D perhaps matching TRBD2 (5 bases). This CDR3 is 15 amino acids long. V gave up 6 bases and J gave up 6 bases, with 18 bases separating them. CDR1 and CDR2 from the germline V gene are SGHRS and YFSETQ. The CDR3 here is CASTRGGVLAGELFF. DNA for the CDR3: TGCGCCAGCACCCGGGGTGGAGTTTTGGCCGGGGAGCTGTTTTTT.

CDR3 sequence (DNA): TGTGCCAGCAGTTACGAGGGCCCTCTCTACAATGAGCAGTTCTTC. Protein sequence: CASSYEGPLYNEQFF. J is TRBJ2-1 and V is TRBV6-5, with D tentatively TRBD2 (5 bases). V dropped 2 bases and J dropped 3 bases, with 11 bases sitting between them. Germline loops: CDR1 MNHEY, CDR2 SVGAGI. This CDR3 spans 15 amino acids.

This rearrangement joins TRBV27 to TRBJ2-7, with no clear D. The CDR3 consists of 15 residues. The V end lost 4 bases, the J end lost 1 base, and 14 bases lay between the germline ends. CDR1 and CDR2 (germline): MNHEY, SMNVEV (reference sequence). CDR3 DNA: TGTGCCAGCAGTTCCCCCGGTCTTAGGTCCTACGAGCAGTACTTC. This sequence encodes CASSSPGLRSYEQYF.

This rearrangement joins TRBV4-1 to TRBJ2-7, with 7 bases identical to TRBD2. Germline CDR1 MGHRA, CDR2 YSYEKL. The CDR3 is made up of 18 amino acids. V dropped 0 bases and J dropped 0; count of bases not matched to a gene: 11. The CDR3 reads CASSQDPSSTSHSYEQYF. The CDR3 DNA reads TGCGCCAGCAGCCAAGATCCCTCTTCGACTAGCCACTCCTACGAGCAGTACTTC.

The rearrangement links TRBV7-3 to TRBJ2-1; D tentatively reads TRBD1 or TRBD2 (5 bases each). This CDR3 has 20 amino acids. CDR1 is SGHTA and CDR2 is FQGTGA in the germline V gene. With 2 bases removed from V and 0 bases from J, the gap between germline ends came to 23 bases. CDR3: CASSLSGPGAAASSYNEQFF. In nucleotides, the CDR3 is TGTGCCAGCAGCTTATCAGGCCCCGGGGCAGCCGCGAGCTCCTACAATGAGCAGTTCTTC.

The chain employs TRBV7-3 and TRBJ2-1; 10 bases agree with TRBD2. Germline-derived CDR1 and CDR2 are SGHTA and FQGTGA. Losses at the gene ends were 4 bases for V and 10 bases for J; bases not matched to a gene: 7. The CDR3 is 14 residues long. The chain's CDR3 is CASSSGLAVREQFF. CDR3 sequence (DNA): TGTGCCAGCAGCTCAGGACTAGCGGTCCGGGAGCAGTTCTTC.

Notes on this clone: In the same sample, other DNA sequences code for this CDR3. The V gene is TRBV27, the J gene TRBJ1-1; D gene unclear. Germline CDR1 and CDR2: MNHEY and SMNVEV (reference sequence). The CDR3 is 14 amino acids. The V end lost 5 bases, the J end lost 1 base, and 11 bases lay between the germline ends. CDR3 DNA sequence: TGTGCCAGCAGTAGTCGACGGAAGAACACTGAAGCTTTCTTT. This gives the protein CASSSRRKNTEAFF.

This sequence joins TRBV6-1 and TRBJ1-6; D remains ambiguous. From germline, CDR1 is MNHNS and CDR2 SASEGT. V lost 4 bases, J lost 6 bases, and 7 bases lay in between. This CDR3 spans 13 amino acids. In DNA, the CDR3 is TGTGCCAGCAGTGTGAGGGTTAATTCACCCCTCCACTTT. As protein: CASSVRVNSPLHF.

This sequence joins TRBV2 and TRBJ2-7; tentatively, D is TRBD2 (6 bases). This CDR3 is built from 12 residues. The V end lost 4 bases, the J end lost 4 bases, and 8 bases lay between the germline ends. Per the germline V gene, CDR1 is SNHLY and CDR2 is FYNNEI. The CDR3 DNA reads TGTGCCAGCAGTGTTGGGGGGTACGAGCAGTACTTC. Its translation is CASSVGGYEQYF.

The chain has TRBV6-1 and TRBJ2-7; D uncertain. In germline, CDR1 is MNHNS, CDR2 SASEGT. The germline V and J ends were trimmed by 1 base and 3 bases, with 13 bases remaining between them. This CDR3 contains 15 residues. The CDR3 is CASSEVLVGIYEQYF. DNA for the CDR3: TGTGCCAGCAGTGAAGTTTTGGTTGGCATCTACGAGCAGTACTTC.

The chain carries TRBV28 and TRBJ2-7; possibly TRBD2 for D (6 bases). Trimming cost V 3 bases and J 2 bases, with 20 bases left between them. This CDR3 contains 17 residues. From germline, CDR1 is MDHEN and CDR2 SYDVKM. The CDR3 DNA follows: TGTGCCAGCAGTTTCGGGGGTCGGCACGGTTACCCCTACGAGCAGTACTTC. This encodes CASSFGGRHGYPYEQYF.

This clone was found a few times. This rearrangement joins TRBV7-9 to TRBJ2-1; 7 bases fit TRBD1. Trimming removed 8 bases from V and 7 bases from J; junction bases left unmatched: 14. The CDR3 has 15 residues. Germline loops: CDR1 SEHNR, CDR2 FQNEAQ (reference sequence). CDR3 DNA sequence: TGTGCCAGCTGCAGTCGGGCAGGGGGTTTGAATGAGCAGTTCTTC. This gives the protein CASCSRAGGLNEQFF.

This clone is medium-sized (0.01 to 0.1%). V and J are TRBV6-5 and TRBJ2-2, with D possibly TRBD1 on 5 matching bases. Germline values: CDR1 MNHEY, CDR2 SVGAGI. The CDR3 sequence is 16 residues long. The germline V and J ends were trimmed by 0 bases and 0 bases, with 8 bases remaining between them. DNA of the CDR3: TGTGCCAGCAGTTACTCTGCAGGGTCGAACACCGGGGAGCTGTTTTTT. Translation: CASSYSAGSNTGELFF.

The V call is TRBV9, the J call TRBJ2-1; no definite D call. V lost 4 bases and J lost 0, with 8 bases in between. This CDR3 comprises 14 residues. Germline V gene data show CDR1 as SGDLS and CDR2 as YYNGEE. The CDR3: CASSPRTSYNEQFF. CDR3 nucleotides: TGTGCCAGCAGCCCCCGGACCTCCTACAATGAGCAGTTCTTC.

The CDR3 DNA is TGTGCCAGCAGAAGCAGGGGGGATGAAAAACTGTTTTTT. Translating it yields CASRSRGDEKLFF. V usage is TRBV6-7 and J usage is TRBJ1-4; 7 nucleotides match TRBD1. TRBV6-7 is an open reading frame, and its role is uncertain. The length of the CDR3 is 13 residues. V dropped 6 bases and J dropped 6; count of bases not matched to a gene: 4.

The CDR3 DNA is TGTGCCAGTACCCCAATGGGGGGTACCGATCAGCCCCAGCATTTT. As protein: CASTPMGGTDQPQHF. This sequence joins TRBV19 and TRBJ1-5; D possibly corresponds to TRBD1 (5 bases). This CDR3 comprises 15 residues. V shed 7 bases and J shed 5 bases, with 18 bases lying between them. Germline V gene sequence: CDR1 LNHDA, CDR2 SQIVND (reference sequence).

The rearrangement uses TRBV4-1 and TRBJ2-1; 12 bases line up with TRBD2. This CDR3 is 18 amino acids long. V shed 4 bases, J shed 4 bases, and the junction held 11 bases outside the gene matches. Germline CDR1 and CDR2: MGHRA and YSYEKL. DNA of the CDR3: TGCGCCAGCAGCCCTTACGTGTGGACTAGCGGGGTATACAATGAGCAGTTCTTC. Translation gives CASSPYVWTSGVYNEQFF.

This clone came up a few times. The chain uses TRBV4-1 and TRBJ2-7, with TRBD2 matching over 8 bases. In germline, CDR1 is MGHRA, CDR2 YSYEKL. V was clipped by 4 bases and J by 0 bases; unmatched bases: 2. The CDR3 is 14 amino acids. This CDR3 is CASSLAGPSYEQYF. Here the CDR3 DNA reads TGCGCCAGCAGCCTAGCGGGGCCCTCCTACGAGCAGTACTTC.

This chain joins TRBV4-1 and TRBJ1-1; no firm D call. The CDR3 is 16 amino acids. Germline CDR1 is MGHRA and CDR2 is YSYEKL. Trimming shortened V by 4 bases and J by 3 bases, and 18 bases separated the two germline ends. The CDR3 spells CASSLTPGASYTEAFF. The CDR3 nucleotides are TGCGCCAGCAGCCTTACTCCGGGAGCAAGTTACACTGAAGCTTTCTTT.

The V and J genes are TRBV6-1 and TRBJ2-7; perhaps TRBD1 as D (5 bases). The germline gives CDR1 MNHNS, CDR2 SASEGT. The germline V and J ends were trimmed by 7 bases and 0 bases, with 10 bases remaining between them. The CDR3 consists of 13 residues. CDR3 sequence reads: CASIGDSSYEQYF. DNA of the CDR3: TGTGCCAGCATCGGTGACAGCTCCTACGAGCAGTACTTC.